This T cell receptor (beta chain) was captured in a study of blood T cell repertoires in COVID-19. Study overall: COVID-19 samples from acute and convalescent phases originated in the United States, Italy and Spain.

As processed by the authors: Amplifying reference gene primers gave estimates of nucleated cell counts. TCRdb's copy holds only in-frame clones and misses some; the assay was immunoSEQ multiplex PCR. Clone size and the V and J calls come from that table; the DNA yielded D and trimming. The table shows roughly 200,000 clones, with approximately 78% occurring only once. The CDR3 sequence is 18 residues long. Germline assignment: CDR1 WNHNN and CDR2 SYGVQD (reference sequence). V trimming: 4 bases; J trimming: 5 bases; junction bases outside the gene matches: 13. This clonotype was sampled from a woman of 80 years or more with active or convalescent COVID-19. The chain couples TRBV10-1 to TRBJ2-7; 14 positions match TRBD2. The material sequenced was peripheral blood. The CDR3 reads CASSGTPGLAGAFHEQYF. For the CDR3, the DNA is TGCGCCAGCAGTGGCACTCCGGGACTAGCGGGGGCATTCCACGAGCAGTACTTC.